This T cell receptor (beta chain) appears in the sequencing data of a study of blood T cell repertoires in COVID-19. About the research overall: Sites across the United States, Italy and Spain contributed samples from acute and convalescent COVID-19. PBMCs, B-cell-depleted T cells, or T cells were the source of the cDNA or gDNA that made up the material.

This CDR3 has 15 residues. V dropped 0 bases and J dropped 2; count of bases not matched to a gene: 4. Looked up from germline, CDR1 is MNHEY and CDR2 is SVGAGI. TCRdb keeps only in-frame clones here, not all; method: immunoSEQ multiplex PCR. The sample contains over 90,000 clones, around nine tenths of which appear only once. V usage is TRBV6-5 and J usage is TRBJ2-7; 7 bases fit TRBD2. The clonotype comes from a middle-aged man with active COVID-19. Sequenced material: peripheral blood. The CDR3 DNA follows: TGTGCCAGCAGTTACTCAGGGGAGGGTACCTACGAGCAGTACTTC. Translated, it gives CASSYSGEGTYEQYF.